The TCR beta chain under discussion was sequenced for a study of control samples from healthy donors and cancer patients. Clones were read by immunoSEQ multiplex PCR, and TCRdb kept only the in-frame ones, dropping some. The sample shows roughly 200,000 clones, 91% of them seen only once. J gave up 3 bases and V 4 bases, and 6 bases lay outside the gene matches. The CDR3 has 15 amino acids. Per germline, CDR1 SGHRS and CDR2 YFSETQ. The sample was blood. This sequence was found in a man younger than 45 in good health. The rearrangement joins TRBV5-1 to TRBJ2-1, with 8 bases that match TRBD2. The CDR3 loop reads CASSRGGDGYNEQFF. The CDR3 DNA reads TGCGCCAGCAGCCGGGGGGGGGACGGCTACAATGAGCAGTTCTTC. Full variable domain (rest looked up from reference TRBV5-1 and TRBJ2-1): KAGVTQTPRYLIKTRGQQVTLSCSPISGHRSVSWYQQTPGQGLQFLFEYFSETQRNKGNFPGRFSGRQFSNSRSEMNVSTLELGDSALYLCASSRGGDGYNEQFFGPGTRLTVL.